One and the same sample provided the 20 T cell receptor beta chains below, sequenced in a study of control samples from healthy donors and cancer patients (dated by TCRdb to 2020 to 2021). Libraries were constructed by the immunoSEQ multiplex PCR assay. In its TCRdb copy, this immuneACCESS table keeps in-frame sequences only and misses some clones. Where compared with another copy, unresolved V genes explain less than half of these, and the others have no known cause. The sample data list about 200,000 clones, and about 90% of these were observed just once. Together, the top ten hold 1.8% of the sample. Input material: blood. These receptor sequences come from a man aged 25-45 years in good health.

The rearrangement joins TRBV12-5 to TRBJ2-3, with D hard to call. V lost 7 bases and J 6 bases, leaving 5 bases between the germline ends. Germline loops: CDR1 LGHNT, CDR2 FRNRAP. The length of the CDR3 is 10 residues. In nucleotides, the CDR3 is TGTGCTAGTGCCCGGGATACGCAGTATTTT. Protein sequence: CASARDTQYF. The full variable domain, with the rest looked up from reference TRBV12-5 and TRBJ2-3, is DARVTQTPRHKVTEMGQEVTMRCQPILGHNTVFWYRQTMMQGLELLAYFRNRAPLDDSGMPKDRFSAEMPDATLATLKIQPSEPRDSAVYFCASARDTQYFGPGTRLTVL.

Here the CDR3 DNA reads TGTGCCAGCAGTTGGAGGGGTGGGCGCACAGATACGCAGTATTTT. Protein sequence: CASSWRGGRTDTQYF. This sequence joins TRBV6-5 and TRBJ2-3, with D possibly matching TRBD2 (6 bases). This CDR3 region has 15 residues. From germline, CDR1 is MNHEY and CDR2 SVGAGI. The V gene lost 4 bases and the J gene lost 1 base, with 12 bases spanning the gap.

This clone was counted a single time. The V and J genes are TRBV27 and TRBJ2-7, with D perhaps TRBD1 or TRBD2 (5 bases each). CDR3 length equals 17 residues. V dropped 5 bases and J dropped 5 bases, with 25 bases sitting between them. Germline loops: CDR1 MNHEY, CDR2 SMNVEV (reference sequence). The CDR3 DNA reads as TGTGCCAGCAGTGTGGGGGTACTCGGGTCCGGGTTCAACGAGCAGTACTTC. This sequence encodes CASSVGVLGSGFNEQYF.

This clone has just a few counts. The chain uses TRBV5-1 and TRBJ2-6, with D possibly being TRBD2 (5 bases). Trimming took off 5 bases at V and 4 bases at J, with 13 bases between the two ends. In germline, CDR1 is SGHRS, CDR2 YFSETQ. The CDR3 contains 15 residues. CDR3 nucleotide sequence: TGCGCCAGCAGTTCGTCCCCGGGGGGGGCCAACGTCCTGACTTTC. Translation: CASSSSPGGANVLTF. Using reference TRBV5-1 and TRBJ2-6 for the parts outside the CDR3, the full variable domain is KAGVTQTPRYLIKTRGQQVTLSCSPISGHRSVSWYQQTPGQGLQFLFEYFSETQRNKGNFPGRFSGRQFSNSRSEMNVSTLELGDSALYLCASSSSPGGANVLTFGAGSRLTVL.

This chain uses TRBV10-3 with TRBJ2-3; possible D gene TRBD2, 6 bases. The CDR3 spans 15 residues. Trimming pared 3 bases from V and 2 bases from J, leaving 12 bases between. Germline CDR1 ENHRY, CDR2 SYGVKD. CDR3 coding DNA: TGTGCCATCAGTGATGGCGGGGTTAACACAGATACGCAGTATTTT. Protein product: CAISDGGVNTDTQYF.

The chain carries TRBV3-1 (or the pseudogene TRBV3-2) and TRBJ1-1; 8 nucleotides align to TRBD1. Germline CDR1 and CDR2: LGHDT and YNNKEL (reference sequence). With V trimmed by 6 bases and J by 3 bases, 3 bases remained unmatched. The CDR3 extends over 13 amino acids. DNA for the CDR3: TGTGCCAGCAGTATACAGGGGGACACTGAAGCTTTCTTT. This gives the protein CASSIQGDTEAFF.

The chain combines TRBV19 with TRBJ1-1, with D unclear. Germline-derived CDR1 and CDR2 are LNHDA and SQIVND (reference sequence). Trimming left V 5 bases short and J 4 bases short, with 14 bases between. This CDR3 region has 14 residues. CDR3 sequence reads: CASSAWARGTEAFF. As DNA, the CDR3 is TGTGCCAGTAGTGCCTGGGCCCGTGGCACTGAAGCTTTCTTT.

The chain combines TRBV12-3 or TRBV12-4 with TRBJ1-4; weak D call: TRBD1 (5 bases). Between the trimmed V and J ends, which lost 3 bases and 10 bases, there was a span of 12 bases. The CDR3 extends over 13 amino acids. The DNA for the CDR3 is TGTGCCAGCAGTTTTGGAGGGGAGGGAAAACTGTTTTTT. It specifies CASSFGGEGKLFF.

This chain uses TRBV2 with TRBJ1-5, with 7 bases lining up with TRBD1. Trimming took 6 bases from V and 6 from J; bases not matched to a gene: 8. This CDR3 has 14 amino acids. CDR1 and CDR2 from the germline V gene are SNHLY and FYNNEI. This chain's CDR3 is CASRDRLGGQPQHF. The CDR3 region has the DNA TGTGCCAGCAGGGACAGGCTAGGGGGTCAGCCCCAGCATTTT.

The rearrangement joins TRBV7-2 to TRBJ1-6; 10 bases match TRBD1. Trimming cost V 2 bases and J 8 bases; bases outside gene matches: 3. This CDR3 contains 15 residues. CDR1 is SGHTA, CDR2 FQGNSA, per germline. The CDR3 nucleotides read TGTGCCAGCAGCTTAAGCGGGACAGGGGATTCACCCCTCCACTTT. Protein: CASSLSGTGDSPLHF.

The rearrangement uses TRBV12-3 or TRBV12-4 and TRBJ2-2; D unresolved. The CDR3 extends over 12 amino acids. The V end lost 2 bases, the J end lost 4 bases, and 2 bases lay between the germline ends. The CDR3 DNA is TGTGCCAGCAGTTTAATCACCGGGGAGCTGTTTTTT. Its protein is CASSLITGELFF.

The chain is built from TRBV7-8 and TRBJ2-2; the D gene is possibly TRBD2 (5 bases). Trimming pared 3 bases from V and 2 bases from J, leaving 13 bases between. The CDR3 length is 16 residues. The germline gives CDR1 SGHVS, CDR2 FQNEAQ. CDR3 coding DNA: TGTGCCAGCAGCTTGAGGGCCGGGCTCAACACCGGGGAGCTGTTTTTT. Amino acids: CASSLRAGLNTGELFF.

The chain combines TRBV6-5 with TRBJ1-1; D gene ambiguous. The CDR3 extends over 11 amino acids. Germline V gene sequence: CDR1 MNHEY, CDR2 SVGAGI. Trimming shortened V by 8 bases and J by 4 bases, and 8 bases separated the two germline ends. In nucleotides, the CDR3 is TGTGCCAGCTTGTTATTCACTGAAGCTTTCTTT. It specifies CASLLFTEAFF.

In this sample, this clone turned up once. This chain joins TRBV6-6 and TRBJ1-1; TRBD1 aligns across 7 bases. CDR3 length equals 15 residues. CDR1 is MNHNY, CDR2 SVGAGI, per germline (reference sequence). V trimming: 10 bases; J trimming: 0 bases; junction bases outside the gene matches: 11. The CDR3 nucleotides are TGTGCCACCGGCCGCCGGGACAGCTTGAACACTGAAGCTTTCTTT. Translating gives CATGRRDSLNTEAFF.

The rearrangement uses TRBV7-9 and TRBJ1-1, with 7 bases that match TRBD1. V gave up 2 bases and J gave up 1 base; unmatched junction bases: 7. The CDR3 has 16 residues. CDR1 SEHNR and CDR2 FQNEAQ come from the germline V gene (reference sequence). CDR3 nucleotides: TGTGCCAGCAGCTTACCCCAGGACAGGCCGAACACTGAAGCTTTCTTT. It yields the protein CASSLPQDRPNTEAFF.

The genes are TRBV7-8 and TRBJ2-1; TRBD1 matches at 7 bases. Germline-derived CDR1 and CDR2 are SGHVS and FQNEAQ. This CDR3 has 16 amino acids. Trimming cost V 3 bases and J 3 bases; bases outside gene matches: 8. The CDR3 nucleotides are TGTGCCAGCAGCTTTTATAGGGGGCTACTCTACAATGAGCAGTTCTTC. This gives the protein CASSFYRGLLYNEQFF.

The chain links TRBV14 to TRBJ2-2, with a weak D call TRBD1 (5 bases). There are 15 residues in the CDR3. The germline gives CDR1 SGHDN, CDR2 FVKESK. V lost 2 bases, J lost 6 bases, and 13 bases lay in between. CDR3 residues: CASSQLRLGPGELFF. For the CDR3, the DNA is TGTGCCAGCAGCCAATTAAGGTTGGGGCCCGGGGAGCTGTTTTTT.

The V gene is TRBV24-1, the J gene TRBJ1-2, with D uncertain. Trimming left V 1 base short and J 2 bases short, with 10 bases between. There are 15 residues in the CDR3. In germline, CDR1 is KGHDR, CDR2 SFDVKD. This CDR3 is CATSDFPGDNYGYTF. CDR3 sequence (DNA): TGTGCCACCAGTGATTTCCCAGGAGACAACTATGGCTACACCTTC.

The chain recombines TRBV19 with TRBJ2-1, with TRBD1 matching 8 bases. The CDR3 length is 11 residues. Per the germline V gene, CDR1 is LNHDA and CDR2 is SQIVND (reference sequence). V lost 6 bases to trimming and J lost 15 bases; unmatched junction nucleotides: 7. This CDR3 reads CASSTDRGRFF. CDR3 coding DNA: TGTGCCAGTAGCACCGACAGGGGCCGGTTCTTC.

The chain couples TRBV5-4 to TRBJ2-1; 7 bases line up with TRBD2. The V and J ends lost 3 bases and 5 bases, in that order; junction bases with no gene match: 14. From germline, CDR1 is SGHNT and CDR2 YYREEE (reference sequence). The CDR3 has 17 amino acids. The CDR3 loop is CASSWGSGRGKDNEQFF. The CDR3 DNA is TGTGCCAGCAGCTGGGGATCGGGGCGGGGGAAAGACAATGAGCAGTTCTTC.